Listed below are T cell receptor beta chains from one sample, sequenced in a study of cytomegalovirus exposure and HLA in healthy donors. Using immunoSEQ multiplex PCR, the repertoire was profiled, and TCRdb retains in-frame clones only, with some absent. Among about 88,000 clones listed, more than 60% were seen once. The sequenced material came from PBMCs. Receptors originate from a man between 25 and 39 years old in good health and CMV-seronegative. CDR3s leave out the opening cysteine and the closing phenylalanine or tryptophan. The order of the fields is V gene, clone size, CDR3 protein. Size tells how often a clone was seen (once, few, many) or the class of an expanded clone, and some rows leave it out.

v_gene: TRBV15
abundance: NA
CDR3aa: ATSSRQGNPYGYT

v_gene: TRBV27
abundance: once
CDR3aa: ASSFGLGRTGIYEQY

v_gene: TRBV15
abundance: NA
CDR3aa: ATSRGGLAGITYEQY

v_gene: TRBV27
abundance: few
CDR3aa: ASSLKPTPAQPQH

v_gene: TRBV18
abundance: NA
CDR3aa: ASSPPPGQGEVTEAF

v_gene: TRBV29-1
abundance: NA
CDR3aa: SVEDYHNSYEQY

v_gene: TRBV5-1
abundance: NA
CDR3aa: ASSWGQGSYNSPLH

v_gene: TRBV7-2
abundance: few
CDR3aa: ASSIGQGLHYEQY

v_gene: TRBV28
abundance: NA
CDR3aa: ASRPTGGVAKGYT

v_gene: TRBV27
abundance: NA
CDR3aa: ASSLSRFSYEQY

v_gene: TRBV2
abundance: NA
CDR3aa: ASSDRANTIY

v_gene: TRBV27
abundance: NA
CDR3aa: ASSLLRSVAGVTDTQY

v_gene: TRBV5-1
abundance: once
CDR3aa: ASSTSGRNEQY

v_gene: TRBV30
abundance: NA
CDR3aa: ACPRTGRYGYT

v_gene: TRBV5-1
abundance: NA
CDR3aa: ASSPGRENTEAF

v_gene: TRBV5-6
abundance: NA
CDR3aa: ASSPPGVYGYT

v_gene: TRBV6-6
abundance: NA
CDR3aa: ASSYPTGGLETQY

v_gene: TRBV27
abundance: NA
CDR3aa: ASSSRGQPQH

v_gene: TRBV2
abundance: NA
CDR3aa: ASSDAGFRSGELF

v_gene: TRBV2
abundance: NA
CDR3aa: ASSVSVGANVLT

v_gene: TRBV5-6
abundance: NA
CDR3aa: ASSSTGGGYGYT

v_gene: TRBV5-6
abundance: few
CDR3aa: ASSLVGDRDYEQY

v_gene: TRBV14
abundance: few
CDR3aa: ASSQPGLNYGYT

v_gene: TRBV27
abundance: NA
CDR3aa: ASKGGVHSNQPQH

v_gene: TRBV29-1
abundance: NA
CDR3aa: SVEVETGLHEQY

v_gene: TRBV25-1
abundance: NA
CDR3aa: ASSEYQGAAYGYT

v_gene: TRBV19
abundance: NA
CDR3aa: ASSATASSYNSPLH

v_gene: TRBV27
abundance: once
CDR3aa: ASSLGWTASDTQY